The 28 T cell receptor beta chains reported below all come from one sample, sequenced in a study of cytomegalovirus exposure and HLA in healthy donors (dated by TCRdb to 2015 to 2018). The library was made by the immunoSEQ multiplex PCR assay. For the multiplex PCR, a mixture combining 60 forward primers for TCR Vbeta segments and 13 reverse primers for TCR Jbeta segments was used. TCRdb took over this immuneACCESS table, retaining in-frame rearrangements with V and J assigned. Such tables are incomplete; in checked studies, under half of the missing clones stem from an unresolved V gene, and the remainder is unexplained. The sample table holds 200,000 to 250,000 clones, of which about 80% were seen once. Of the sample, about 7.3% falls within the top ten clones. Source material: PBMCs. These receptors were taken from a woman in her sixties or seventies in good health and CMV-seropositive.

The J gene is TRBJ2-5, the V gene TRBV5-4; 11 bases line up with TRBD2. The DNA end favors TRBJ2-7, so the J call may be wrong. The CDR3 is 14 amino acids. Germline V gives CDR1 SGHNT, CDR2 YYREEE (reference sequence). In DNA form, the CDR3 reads TGTGCCAGCAGCTATAGCGGGAGGGCCTACGAGCAGTACTTC. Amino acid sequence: CASSYSGRAYEQYF.

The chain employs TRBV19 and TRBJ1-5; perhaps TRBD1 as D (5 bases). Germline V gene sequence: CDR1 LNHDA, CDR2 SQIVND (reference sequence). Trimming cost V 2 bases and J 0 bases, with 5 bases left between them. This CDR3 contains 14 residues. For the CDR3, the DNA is TGTGCCAGTAGTATACAGGGTAGCAATCAGCCCCAGCATTTT. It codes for CASSIQGSNQPQHF.

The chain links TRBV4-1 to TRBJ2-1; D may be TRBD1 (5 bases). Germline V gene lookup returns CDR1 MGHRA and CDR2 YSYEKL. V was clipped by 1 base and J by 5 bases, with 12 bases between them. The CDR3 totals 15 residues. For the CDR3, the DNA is TGCGCCAGCAGCCAAGGGGTACTCAGGGACAATGAGCAGTTCTTC. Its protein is CASSQGVLRDNEQFF.

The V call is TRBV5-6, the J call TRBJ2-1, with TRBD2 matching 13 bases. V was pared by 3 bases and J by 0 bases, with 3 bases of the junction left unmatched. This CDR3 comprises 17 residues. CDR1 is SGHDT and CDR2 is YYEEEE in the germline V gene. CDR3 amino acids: CASSSGLAGLSYNEQFF. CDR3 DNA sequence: TGTGCCAGCAGCTCGGGACTAGCGGGGCTCTCCTACAATGAGCAGTTCTTC.

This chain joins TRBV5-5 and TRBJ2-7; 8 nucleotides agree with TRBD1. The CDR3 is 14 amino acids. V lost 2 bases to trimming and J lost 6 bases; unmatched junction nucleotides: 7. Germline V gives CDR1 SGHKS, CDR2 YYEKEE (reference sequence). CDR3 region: CASSLLGQGFEQYF. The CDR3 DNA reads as TGTGCCAGCAGCTTACTAGGACAGGGCTTCGAGCAGTACTTC.

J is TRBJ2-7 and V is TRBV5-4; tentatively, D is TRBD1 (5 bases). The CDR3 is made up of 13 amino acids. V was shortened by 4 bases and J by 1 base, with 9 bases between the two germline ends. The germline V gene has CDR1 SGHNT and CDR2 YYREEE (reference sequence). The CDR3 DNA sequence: TGTGCCAGCAGCCCCGACAGATCCTACGAGCAGTACTTC. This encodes CASSPDRSYEQYF.

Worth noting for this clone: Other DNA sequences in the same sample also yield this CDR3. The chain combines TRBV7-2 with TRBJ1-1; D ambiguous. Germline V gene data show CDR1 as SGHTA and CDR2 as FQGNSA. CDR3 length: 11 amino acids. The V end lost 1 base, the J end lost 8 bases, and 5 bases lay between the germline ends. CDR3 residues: CASSLGREAFF. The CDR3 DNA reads TGTGCCAGCAGCTTAGGCAGGGAAGCTTTCTTT.

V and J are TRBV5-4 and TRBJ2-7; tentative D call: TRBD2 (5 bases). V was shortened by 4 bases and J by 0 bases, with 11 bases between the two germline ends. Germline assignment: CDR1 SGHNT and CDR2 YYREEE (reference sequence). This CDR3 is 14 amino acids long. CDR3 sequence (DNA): TGTGCCAGCAGCCGAGGACTGCTCTCCTACGAGCAGTACTTC. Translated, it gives CASSRGLLSYEQYF.

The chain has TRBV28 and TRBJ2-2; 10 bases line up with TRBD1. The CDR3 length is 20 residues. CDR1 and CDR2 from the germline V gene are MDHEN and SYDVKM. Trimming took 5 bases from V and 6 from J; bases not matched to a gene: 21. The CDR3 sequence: CASSPPPGTGAYYLAGELFF. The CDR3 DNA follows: TGTGCCAGCAGTCCACCCCCCGGGACAGGGGCCTACTACTTGGCCGGGGAGCTGTTTTTT.

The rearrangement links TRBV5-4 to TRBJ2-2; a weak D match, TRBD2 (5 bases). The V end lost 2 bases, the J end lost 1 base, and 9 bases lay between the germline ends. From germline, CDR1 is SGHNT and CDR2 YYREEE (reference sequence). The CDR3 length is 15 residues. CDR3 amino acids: CASSFAAVNTGELFF. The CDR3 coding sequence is TGTGCCAGCAGCTTTGCAGCGGTGAACACCGGGGAGCTGTTTTTT.

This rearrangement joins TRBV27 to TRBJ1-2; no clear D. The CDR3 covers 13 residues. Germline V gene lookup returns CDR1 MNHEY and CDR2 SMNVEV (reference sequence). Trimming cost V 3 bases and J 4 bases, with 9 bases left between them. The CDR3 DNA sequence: TGTGCCAGCAGTTTTAATGAGGGCTATGGCTACACCTTC. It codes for CASSFNEGYGYTF.

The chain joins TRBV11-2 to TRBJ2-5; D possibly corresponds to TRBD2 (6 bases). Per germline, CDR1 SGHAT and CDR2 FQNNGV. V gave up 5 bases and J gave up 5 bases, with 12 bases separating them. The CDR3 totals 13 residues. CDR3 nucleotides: TGTGCCAGCAGCGTAAGCGGGCCGGAGACCCAGTACTTC. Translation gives CASSVSGPETQYF.

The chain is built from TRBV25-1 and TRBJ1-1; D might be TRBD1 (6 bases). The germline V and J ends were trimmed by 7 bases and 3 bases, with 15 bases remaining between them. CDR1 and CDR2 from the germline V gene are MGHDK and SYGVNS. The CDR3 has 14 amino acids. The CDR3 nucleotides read TGTGCCAGCACGAACTCAACAGGGTACACTGAAGCTTTCTTT. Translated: CASTNSTGYTEAFF.

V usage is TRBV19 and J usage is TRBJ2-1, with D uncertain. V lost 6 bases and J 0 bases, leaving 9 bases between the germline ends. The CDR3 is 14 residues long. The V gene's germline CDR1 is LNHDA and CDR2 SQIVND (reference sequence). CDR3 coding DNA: TGTGCCAGTAGGAAGTTGAGCTCCTACAATGAGCAGTTCTTC. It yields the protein CASRKLSSYNEQFF. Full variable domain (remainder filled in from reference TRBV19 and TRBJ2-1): DGGITQSPKYLFRKEGQNVTLSCEQNLNHDAMYWYRQDPGQGLRLIYYSQIVNDFQKGDIAEGYSVSREKKESFPLTVTSAQKNPTAFYLCASRKLSSYNEQFFGPGTRLTVL.

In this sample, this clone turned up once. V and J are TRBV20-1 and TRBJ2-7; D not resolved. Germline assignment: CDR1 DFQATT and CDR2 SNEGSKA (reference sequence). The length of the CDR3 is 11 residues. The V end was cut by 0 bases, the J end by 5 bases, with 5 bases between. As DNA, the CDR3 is TGCAGTGCTAGAGATTCCAACGAGCAGTACTTC. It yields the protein CSARDSNEQYF.

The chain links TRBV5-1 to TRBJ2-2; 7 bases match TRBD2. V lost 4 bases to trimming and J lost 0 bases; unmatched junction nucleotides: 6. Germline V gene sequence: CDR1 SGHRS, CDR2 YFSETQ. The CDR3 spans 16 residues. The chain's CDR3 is CASSIGAGSNTGELFF. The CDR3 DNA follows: TGCGCCAGCAGCATAGGAGCGGGATCGAACACCGGGGAGCTGTTTTTT.

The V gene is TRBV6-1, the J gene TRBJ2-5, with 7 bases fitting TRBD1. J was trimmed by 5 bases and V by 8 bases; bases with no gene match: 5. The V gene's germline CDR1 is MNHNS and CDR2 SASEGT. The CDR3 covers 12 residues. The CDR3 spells CASGLQGETQYF. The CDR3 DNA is TGTGCCAGCGGGCTACAGGGGGAGACCCAGTACTTC.

The chain's CDR3 is CSVLRQGRDTEAFF. CDR3 bases: TGCAGCGTTTTACGGCAAGGGAGGGACACTGAAGCTTTCTTT. This chain joins TRBV29-1 and TRBJ1-1; D gene uncertain. Trimming took off 5 bases at V and 3 bases at J, with 16 bases between the two ends. From germline, CDR1 is SQVTM and CDR2 ANQGSEA. The CDR3 contains 14 residues.

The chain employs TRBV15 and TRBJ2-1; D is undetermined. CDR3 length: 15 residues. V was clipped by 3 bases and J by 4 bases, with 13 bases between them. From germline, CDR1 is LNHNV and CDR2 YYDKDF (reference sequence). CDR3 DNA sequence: TGTGCCACCAGCAGCCCAGGAACCTTGTACAATGAGCAGTTCTTC. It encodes CATSSPGTLYNEQFF.

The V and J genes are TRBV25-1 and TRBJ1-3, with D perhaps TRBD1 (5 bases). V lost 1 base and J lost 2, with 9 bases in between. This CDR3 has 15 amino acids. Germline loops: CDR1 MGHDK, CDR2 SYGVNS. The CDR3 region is CASSESRTTGNTIYF. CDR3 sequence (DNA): TGTGCCAGCAGTGAATCGAGGACAACTGGAAACACCATATATTTT.

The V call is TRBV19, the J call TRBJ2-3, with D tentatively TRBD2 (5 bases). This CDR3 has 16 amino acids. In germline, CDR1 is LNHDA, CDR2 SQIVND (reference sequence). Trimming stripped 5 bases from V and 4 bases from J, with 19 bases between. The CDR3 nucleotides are TGTGCCAGTAGTCCTCGGGCTAGCCGGAGATCAGATACGCAGTATTTT. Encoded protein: CASSPRASRRSDTQYF.

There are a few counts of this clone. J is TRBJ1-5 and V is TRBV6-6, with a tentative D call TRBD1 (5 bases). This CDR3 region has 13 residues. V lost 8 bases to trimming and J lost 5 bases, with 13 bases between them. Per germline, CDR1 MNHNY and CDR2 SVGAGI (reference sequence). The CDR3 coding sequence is TGTGCCAGCGGTGGCAGGGCCCATCAGCCCCAGCATTTT. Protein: CASGGRAHQPQHF.

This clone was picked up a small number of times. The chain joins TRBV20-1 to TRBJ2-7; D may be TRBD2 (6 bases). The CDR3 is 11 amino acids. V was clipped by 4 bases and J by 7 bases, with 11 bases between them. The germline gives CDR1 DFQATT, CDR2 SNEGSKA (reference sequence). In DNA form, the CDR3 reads TGCAGTGCTATCGGGGGACGGGAGCAGTACTTC. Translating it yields CSAIGGREQYF.

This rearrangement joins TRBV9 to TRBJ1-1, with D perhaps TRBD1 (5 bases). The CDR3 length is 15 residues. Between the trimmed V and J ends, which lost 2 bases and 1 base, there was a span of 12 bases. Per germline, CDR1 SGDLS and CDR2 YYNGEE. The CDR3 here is CASSVAPGPNTEAFF. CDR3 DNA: TGTGCCAGCAGCGTTGCACCAGGGCCGAACACTGAAGCTTTCTTT.

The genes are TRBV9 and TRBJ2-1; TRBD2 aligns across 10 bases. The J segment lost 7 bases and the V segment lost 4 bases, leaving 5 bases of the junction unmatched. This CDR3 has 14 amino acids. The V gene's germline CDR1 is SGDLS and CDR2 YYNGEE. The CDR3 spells CASSSGLAANEQFF. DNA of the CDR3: TGTGCCAGCAGCTCCGGACTAGCGGCAAATGAGCAGTTCTTC.

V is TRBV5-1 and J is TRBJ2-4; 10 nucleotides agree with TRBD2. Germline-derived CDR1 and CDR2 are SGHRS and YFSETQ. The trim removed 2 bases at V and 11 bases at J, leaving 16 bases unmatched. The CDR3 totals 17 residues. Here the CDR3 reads CASSLRSSGSQGWVQYF. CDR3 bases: TGCGCCAGCAGCTTAAGGTCTAGCGGGAGTCAGGGATGGGTTCAGTACTTC.

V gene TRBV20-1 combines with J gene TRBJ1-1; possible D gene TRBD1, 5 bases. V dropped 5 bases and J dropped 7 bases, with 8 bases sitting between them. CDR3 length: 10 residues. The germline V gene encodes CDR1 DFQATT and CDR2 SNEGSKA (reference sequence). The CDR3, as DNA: TGCAGTGCTCTCCAGGGTGAAGCTTTCTTT. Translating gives CSALQGEAFF.

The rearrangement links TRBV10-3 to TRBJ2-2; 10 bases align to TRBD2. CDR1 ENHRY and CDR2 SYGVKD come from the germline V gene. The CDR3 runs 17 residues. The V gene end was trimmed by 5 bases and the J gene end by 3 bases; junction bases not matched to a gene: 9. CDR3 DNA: TGTGCCATCAGTCTACCTCTAGCGGGAGTTCACACCGGGGAGCTGTTTTTT. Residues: CAISLPLAGVHTGELFF.